These 23 T cell receptor beta chains originate from one sample sequenced in a study of early T cells in non-severe SARS-CoV-2 infection. A single record per CDR3 protein comes from TCRdb applying MiXCR to the 5' RACE reads. The sample lists some 80,000 distinct CDR3 sequences, 5% occurring once. This material consisted of whole blood, taken at baseline. These receptors were taken from an adult who was a healthcare worker with PCR-confirmed SARS-CoV-2 infection or an uninfected control (not recorded which).

There are a few counts of this clonotype. The V and J genes are TRBV5-1 and TRBJ2-2, with TRBD2 matching over 10 bases. Per germline, CDR1 SGHRS and CDR2 YFSETQ. V was clipped by 5 bases and J by 6 bases; unmatched bases: 10. The CDR3 loop spans 16 amino acids. CDR3 loop: CASRSLAGAKSGELFF. The DNA for the CDR3 is TGCGCCAGCAGATCCCTAGCGGGAGCTAAGTCCGGGGAGCTGTTTTTT.

The rearrangement uses TRBV7-8 and TRBJ1-5; D gene uncertain. The germline V and J ends were trimmed by 2 bases and 6 bases, with 11 bases remaining between them. In germline, CDR1 is SGHVS, CDR2 FQNEAQ. This CDR3 region has 14 residues. The chain's CDR3 is CASSLSRSGQPQHF. CDR3 bases: TGTGCCAGCAGCTTATCTAGGTCGGGTCAGCCCCAGCATTTT.

Only a few counts were recorded for this clonotype. The CDR3 region has the DNA TGCAGCGTTCCTCCTAGCGGGTCACCCTACAATGAGCAGTTCTTC. It codes for CSVPPSGSPYNEQFF. This chain links TRBV29-1 with TRBJ2-1; 8 nucleotides align to TRBD2. After removal of 5 bases from V and 2 bases from J, the junction contained 8 bases not matched to a gene. The CDR3 loop spans 15 amino acids. Germline CDR1 and CDR2: SQVTM and ANQGSEA.

This clonotype appeared a few times. The V and J genes are TRBV5-1 and TRBJ2-2; D is tentatively TRBD1 or TRBD2 (5 bases each). Germline V gene lookup returns CDR1 SGHRS and CDR2 YFSETQ. Trimming removed 7 bases at V and 4 bases at J, with 17 bases between. The CDR3 is 15 residues long. CDR3 sequence reads: CASERGFSVTGELFF. Here the CDR3 DNA reads TGCGCCAGCGAGAGGGGCTTTTCTGTCACCGGGGAGCTGTTTTTT.

This clonotype was counted ten times or more. The genes are TRBV19 and TRBJ2-5; D possibly corresponds to TRBD2 (7 bases). The CDR3 is 13 amino acids. V was shortened by 5 bases and J by 5 bases, with 12 bases between the two germline ends. The germline gives CDR1 LNHDA, CDR2 SQIVND (reference sequence). The CDR3 region has the DNA TGTGCCAGTAGTTCACAGGGAGGGGAGACCCAGTACTTC. Protein: CASSSQGGETQYF.

The chain has TRBV9 and TRBJ1-1; maybe TRBD1 (6 bases). Germline CDR1 is SGDLS and CDR2 is YYNGEE. The CDR3 length is 14 residues. V was cut by 0 bases and J by 5 bases, with 11 bases left in between. The CDR3 coding sequence is TGTGCCAGCAGCGTAGCTGGGGGGCGGACTGAAGCTTTCTTT. This encodes CASSVAGGRTEAFF.

The sample holds many counts of this clonotype. The chain couples TRBV20-1 to TRBJ1-3; perhaps TRBD1 as D (5 bases). Trimming stripped 3 bases from V and 6 bases from J, with 15 bases between. The germline V gene encodes CDR1 DFQATT and CDR2 SNEGSKA (reference sequence). This CDR3 contains 14 residues. CDR3 sequence: CSARIRQGVNTIYF. The DNA of the CDR3 is TGCAGTGCTAGGATCCGCCAGGGCGTAAACACCATATATTTT.

This clonotype appeared many times. The CDR3 reads CSARDQDRSGYEQYF. CDR3 DNA: TGCAGTGCTAGAGATCAGGATAGGAGCGGGTACGAGCAGTACTTC. The chain employs TRBV20-1 and TRBJ2-7, with D perhaps TRBD2 (6 bases). Germline V gene sequence: CDR1 DFQATT, CDR2 SNEGSKA (reference sequence). CDR3 length: 15 residues. V was cut by 0 bases and J by 4 bases, with 16 bases left in between.

Ten or more counts support this clonotype. This chain uses TRBV7-6 with TRBJ2-3; D is unclear. CDR3 length equals 14 residues. The V gene's germline CDR1 is SGHVS and CDR2 FNYEAQ. The V end was cut by 5 bases, the J end by 4 bases, with 13 bases between. This CDR3 is CASSLLEAADTQYF. The DNA of the CDR3 is TGTGCCAGCAGCCTGCTCGAGGCGGCAGATACGCAGTATTTT.

In its sample, this clonotype was seen a few times. The chain combines TRBV6-2 or TRBV6-3 with TRBJ2-2; 9 nucleotides align to TRBD2. CDR1 is MNHEY, CDR2 SVGEGT, per germline. V shed 6 bases and J 5 bases; nucleotides not matched to a gene: 7. The CDR3 consists of 15 residues. The CDR3 DNA reads as TGTGCCAGCAGGCCCATGGCGGGAGGGACCGGGGAGCTGTTTTTT. It codes for CASRPMAGGTGELFF.

This clonotype was seen a few times. The chain has TRBV24-1 and TRBJ2-2; possibly TRBD2 for D (6 bases). With 9 bases removed from V and 2 bases from J, the gap between germline ends came to 12 bases. Germline lookup yields CDR1 KGHDR and CDR2 SFDVKD. CDR3 length: 14 amino acids. The CDR3: CATRGTSNTGELFF. In nucleotides, the CDR3 is TGTGCCACCCGGGGGACCAGCAACACCGGGGAGCTGTTTTTT.

There are a few counts of this clonotype. The J gene is TRBJ1-1, the V gene TRBV3-1; the D is unclear. V shed 4 bases and J shed 2 bases, with 11 bases lying between them. Germline CDR1 and CDR2: LGHDT and YNNKEL (reference sequence). There are 14 residues in the CDR3. The CDR3 coding sequence is TGTGCCAGCAGCCTCATGGCAGATAACACTGAAGCTTTCTTT. Translation gives CASSLMADNTEAFF.

This clonotype came up many times. The rearrangement uses TRBV7-6 and TRBJ2-7; D uncertain. This CDR3 is 13 amino acids long. Per the germline V gene, CDR1 is SGHVS and CDR2 is FNYEAQ. Trimming left V 4 bases short and J 3 bases short, with 10 bases between. The CDR3 region has the DNA TGTGCCAGCAGCTCCTCTATGGGCTACGAGCAGTACTTC. Translating gives CASSSSMGYEQYF.

The table lists this clonotype with many counts. The rearrangement joins TRBV7-6 to TRBJ1-1, with 7 bases lining up with TRBD1. Germline V gene sequence: CDR1 SGHVS, CDR2 FNYEAQ. The ends lost 6 bases at V and 4 bases at J; junction bases unmatched: 5. The CDR3 runs 13 residues. CDR3 sequence (DNA): TGTGCCAGCAGTTTCGACAGGGCCACTGAAGCTTTCTTT. Translation: CASSFDRATEAFF. Supplemented by reference TRBV7-6 and TRBJ1-1, the full variable domain reads GAGVSQSPRYKVTKRGQDVALRCDPISGHVSLYWYRQALGQGPEFLTYFNYEAQQDKSGLPNDRFSAERPEGSISTLTIQRTEQRDSAMYRCASSFDRATEAFFGQGTRLTVV.

This clonotype has a count of ten or more. The chain uses TRBV12-3 or TRBV12-4 and TRBJ2-7; D unclear. The CDR3 extends over 14 amino acids. Trimming left V 4 bases short and J 4 bases short, with 14 bases between. CDR3 amino acids: CASSSFGLGYEQYF. In DNA, the CDR3 is TGTGCCAGCAGTTCCTTCGGGCTTGGGTACGAGCAGTACTTC.

The chain recombines TRBV20-1 with TRBJ2-5; 7 bases are a match to TRBD2. Germline V gene lookup returns CDR1 DFQATT and CDR2 SNEGSKA (reference sequence). Unmatched junction bases numbered 9, after V lost 0 bases and J lost 5 bases. This CDR3 region has 15 residues. In DNA, the CDR3 is TGCAGTGCTAGAGATCAGTTCTGGCGGGAGGAGACCCAGTACTTC. Translated: CSARDQFWREETQYF.

This clonotype was recorded at least ten times. The rearrangement links TRBV5-6 to TRBJ2-3; TRBD2 agrees at 9 bases. Germline values: CDR1 SGHDT, CDR2 YYEEEE. The ends lost 1 base at V and 9 bases at J; junction bases unmatched: 9. CDR3 size: 15 residues. Here the CDR3 reads CASSLWFSGRGTQYF. CDR3 sequence (DNA): TGTGCCAGCAGCTTGTGGTTTAGCGGGAGAGGCACGCAGTATTTT.

This clonotype was counted ten times or more. V and J are TRBV12-3 or TRBV12-4 and TRBJ2-5; TRBD2 agrees at 8 bases. The CDR3 has 16 amino acids. V shed 3 bases and J 1 base; nucleotides not matched to a gene: 7. The CDR3 sequence: CASSFPGGPSQETQYF. The CDR3 DNA reads TGTGCCAGCAGTTTCCCGGGAGGGCCCAGCCAAGAGACCCAGTACTTC.

V gene TRBV3-1 combines with J gene TRBJ2-2, with TRBD2 matching over 7 bases. In germline, CDR1 is LGHDT, CDR2 YNNKEL (reference sequence). Unmatched junction bases numbered 4, after V lost 0 bases and J lost 6 bases. The CDR3 covers 15 residues. The CDR3 DNA follows: TGTGCCAGCAGCCAAGAGAGACTAGCTTCCGGGGAGCTGTTTTTT. Translation gives CASSQERLASGELFF.

As for this clonotype: One end of the junction varies from germline; a read error may be responsible. In nucleotides, the CDR3 is TGCGCCAACAGCTTGGACAGGGGGCCTGGAAACACCATATATTTT. Protein product: CANSLDRGPGNTIYF. This chain links TRBV5-1 with TRBJ1-3; 11 bases agree with TRBD1. The CDR3 sequence is 15 residues long. Germline assignment: CDR1 SGHRS and CDR2 YFSETQ.

This clonotype was seen repeatedly, ten times or more. The rearrangement uses TRBV7-9 and TRBJ2-3; 8 nucleotides line up with TRBD2. CDR1 is SEHNR and CDR2 is FQNEAQ in the germline V gene (reference sequence). The CDR3 runs 15 residues. V dropped 2 bases and J dropped 0; count of bases not matched to a gene: 1. The CDR3 sequence: CASSLSSGSTDTQYF. Written as DNA, the CDR3 is TGTGCCAGCAGCTTATCTAGCGGGAGCACAGATACGCAGTATTTT.

The chain couples TRBV7-9 to TRBJ2-7; 8 bases line up with TRBD1. Looked up from germline, CDR1 is SEHNR and CDR2 is FQNEAQ (reference sequence). With V trimmed by 4 bases and J by 3 bases, 2 bases remained unmatched. The CDR3 runs to 13 residues. For the CDR3, the DNA is TGTGCCAGCAGCTACAGGGGGGACTACGAGCAGTACTTC. It translates to CASSYRGDYEQYF.

The table lists this clonotype with a few counts. The rearrangement links TRBV6-5 to TRBJ2-1; D not certain. Germline CDR1 reads MNHEY; CDR2 reads SVGAGI. Trimming pared 7 bases from V and 10 bases from J, leaving 17 bases between. The CDR3 is 13 residues long. The CDR3 protein is CASTPSRAREQFF. The CDR3 DNA reads TGTGCCAGCACGCCCAGCCGCGCGCGCGAGCAGTTCTTC.